This T cell receptor (beta chain) came from a study of T cells after yellow fever vaccination. The V gene's germline CDR1 is DFQATT and CDR2 SNEGSKA (reference sequence). CDR3 length: 16 residues. V shed 0 bases and J 1 base; nucleotides not matched to a gene: 7. In TCRdb, the 5' RACE reads were re-called with MiXCR into one record per CDR3 protein. The data contain a few hundred thousand distinct CDR3 sequences, approximately 12% of them seen just once; the ten biggest clones take up 2.5% to 4%. This sequence joins TRBV20-1 and TRBJ2-3, with 7 nucleotides matching TRBD2. This receptor was obtained from a man younger than 35 who received the YFV17D yellow fever vaccine. The sample in question was CD4+ T cells sorted from PBMCs, obtained 15 days after the yellow fever booster vaccination. CDR3 coding DNA: TGCAGTGCTAGAGACCCGTCGGGGGGACGCACAGATACGCAGTATTTT. As protein: CSARDPSGGRTDTQYF.